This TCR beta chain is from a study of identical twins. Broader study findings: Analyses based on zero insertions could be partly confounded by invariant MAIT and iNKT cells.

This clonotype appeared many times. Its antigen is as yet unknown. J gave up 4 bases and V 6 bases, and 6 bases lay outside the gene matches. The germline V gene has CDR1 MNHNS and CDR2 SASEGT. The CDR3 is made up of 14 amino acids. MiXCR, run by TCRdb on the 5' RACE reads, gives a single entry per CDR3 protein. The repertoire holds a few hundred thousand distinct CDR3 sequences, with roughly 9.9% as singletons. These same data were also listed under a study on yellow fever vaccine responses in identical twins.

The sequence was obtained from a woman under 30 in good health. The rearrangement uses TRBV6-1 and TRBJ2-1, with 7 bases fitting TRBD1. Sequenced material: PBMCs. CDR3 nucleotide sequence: TGTGCCAGCAGACGATACAGGGGATACAATGAGCAGTTCTTC. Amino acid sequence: CASRRYRGYNEQFF.